This entry concerns a single T cell receptor (beta chain). The sample comes from a study of T cells in localized non-small cell lung cancer. Produced via immunoSEQ multiplex PCR; TCRdb's table is partial and in-frame only. Of 25,000 to 30,000 clones listed, approximately 90% are singletons. Germline CDR1 MDHEN, CDR2 SYDVKM. The CDR3 spans 14 residues. V shed 3 bases and J 6 bases; nucleotides not matched to a gene: 5. The input for sequencing was peripheral blood, taken before any cancer treatment. This chain joins TRBV28 and TRBJ2-3, with 8 positions matching TRBD1. The receptor's source is a female donor of 60 years or more with stage I lung adenocarcinoma. Here the CDR3 reads CASSFSDRGDTQYF. The CDR3 DNA follows: TGTGCCAGCAGTTTCTCCGACAGGGGTGATACGCAGTATTTT.